Listed below are T cell receptor beta chains from one sample, sequenced in a study of blood T cell repertoires in COVID-19. Clones were sequenced by immunoSEQ multiplex PCR, and TCRdb holds only the in-frame ones, with some missing. This sample carries 50,000 to 60,000 clones, 90% to 95% of them seen once, and the ten largest clones take roughly 10%. Sequencing used peripheral blood. Receptors were obtained from a woman of 80 years or more with acute or convalescent COVID-19. The CDR3 runs from the conserved cysteine through the conserved F or W. A D gene is named only where the DNA matches it firmly.

J,D,V,DNA,CDR3
TRBJ2-2,TRBD2,TRBV5-1,TGCGCCAGCAGCCAAACTAGCGGGAGCACCGGGGAGCTGTTTTTT,CASSQTSGSTGELFF
TRBJ2-2,NA,TRBV6-2/TRBV6-3,TGTGCCAGCAGGCCTCTAGAGGAGAACACCGGGGAGCTGTTTTTT,CASRPLEENTGELFF
TRBJ1-5,TRBD1,TRBV5-8,TGTGCCAGCAGCGACGGGACAGCTAGCAATCAGCCCCAGCATTTT,CASSDGTASNQPQHF
TRBJ2-5,NA,TRBV19,TGTGCCAGCACCTCTGGAGACAGCCAAGAGACCCAGTACTTC,CASTSGDSQETQYF
TRBJ1-5,NA,TRBV5-5,TGTGCCAGCAGCACGGCGGGTTGGGGTTTGAGCAATCAGCCCCAGCATTTT,CASSTAGWGLSNQPQHF
TRBJ1-2,TRBD1,TRBV5-1,TGCGCCAGCAGCTTGTTCGGGACAGGGGGTATGGATGGCTACACCTTC,CASSLFGTGGMDGYTF
TRBJ1-6,NA,TRBV5-6,TGTGCCAGCAGCTCCACCCCGGGTCGGGGGATGCGATCACCCCTCCACTTT,CASSSTPGRGMRSPLHF
TRBJ1-5,NA,TRBV19,TGTGCCAGTACCCCAGACAGGTACCTTGAGCCCCAGCATTTT,CASTPDRYLEPQHF
TRBJ1-2,NA,TRBV6-6,TGTGCCAGCAGTTACATGGGGCTTAAGGGCTATGGCTACACCTTC,CASSYMGLKGYGYTF
TRBJ1-1,NA,TRBV6-6,TGTGCCAGCAGGCCCCGCCCAGGGGACACTGAAGCTTTCTTT,CASRPRPGDTEAFF
TRBJ2-7,NA,TRBV12-3/TRBV12-4,TGTGCCAGCAGCCCCATTAGCTACGAGCAGTACTTC,CASSPISYEQYF
TRBJ1-1,NA,TRBV12-3/TRBV12-4,TGTGCCAGCAGTTTTAGGAACACTGAAGCTTTCTTT,CASSFRNTEAFF
TRBJ2-2,TRBD2,TRBV27,TGTGCCAGCAGGGGGACTAGCGGGTCGAACACCGGGGAGCTGTTTTTT,CASRGTSGSNTGELFF
TRBJ1-1,TRBD1,TRBV4-1,TGCGCCAGCAGCCAAGATGGTACAGGGGCAGGGGCGGCTGAAGCTTTCTTT,CASSQDGTGAGAAEAFF
TRBJ2-5,TRBD2,TRBV7-6,TGTGCCAGCAGCTCGCCTAGCGGGCTTCAAGAGACCCAGTACTTC,CASSSPSGLQETQYF
TRBJ2-1,TRBD1,TRBV7-9,TGTGCCAGCAGCTTAGCGGGACAGGGGACTGAGCAGTTCTTC,CASSLAGQGTEQFF
TRBJ1-2,NA,TRBV6-5,TGTGCCAGCAGTATCGATCCAGCCCCCCGCGGTGGCTACACCTTC,CASSIDPAPRGGYTF
TRBJ1-4,TRBD1,TRBV3-1/TRBV3-2,TGTGCCAGCAGCCAAGGACAGGGGACCCAGAATGAAAAACTGTTTTTT,CASSQGQGTQNEKLFF
TRBJ2-1,NA,TRBV29-1,TGCAGCGTTTTAGTTCCCCTTTACAATGAGCAGTTCTTC,CSVLVPLYNEQFF
TRBJ1-3,TRBD1,TRBV28,TGTGCCAGCAGTTCGGGGGGGACAGCTTACTCTGGAAACACCATATATTTT,CASSSGGTAYSGNTIYF
TRBJ1-4,TRBD1,TRBV4-2,TGTGCCAGCAGCCCCCAGGCAGGGGGCCCCCCGTTTAATGAAAAACTGTTTTTT,CASSPQAGGPPFNEKLFF
TRBJ1-6,NA,TRBV5-1,TGCGCCAGCAGCTTGGGCAGGGGCGATAATTCACCCCTCCACTTT,CASSLGRGDNSPLHF
TRBJ2-5,TRBD1,TRBV18,TGTGCCAGCTCACCCTTCGACAGGGGGCGCACGGAGACCCAGTACTTC,CASSPFDRGRTETQYF
TRBJ2-7,TRBD1,TRBV24-1,TGTGCCACCAGTGATCCCGGACAGGCCGGCTACGAGCAGTACTTC,CATSDPGQAGYEQYF
TRBJ2-2,TRBD2,TRBV7-9,TGTGCCAGCAGCTCTGGACTAGCGGGAGGAGGAGGCACCGGGGAGCTGTTTTTT,CASSSGLAGGGGTGELFF
TRBJ1-5,NA,TRBV27,TGTGCCAGCAGTACAGGGCCCACCAGCCAGCCCCAGCATTTT,CASSTGPTSQPQHF
TRBJ2-7,TRBD2,TRBV5-8,TGTGCCAGCAGCTTGGGGTCTAGCGGGAGTGGGCAGTACTTC,CASSLGSSGSGQYF
TRBJ1-1,NA,TRBV18,TGTGCCAGCTCTCCGGACATGAGCACTGAAGCTTTCTTT,CASSPDMSTEAFF
TRBJ1-2,NA,TRBV7-2,TGTGCCAGCAGCTTAGGTCAGGGCCGATTCTATGGCTACACCTTC,CASSLGQGRFYGYTF
TRBJ2-1,TRBD2,TRBV5-1,TGCGCCAGCAGCCCCCCCGGACTAGCGGGGGGAAATGAGCAGTTCTTC,CASSPPGLAGGNEQFF
TRBJ2-5,NA,TRBV19,TGTGCCAGTAGTATTAGAGCCAGGGGGGTGGGAGAGACCCAGTACTTC,CASSIRARGVGETQYF
TRBJ2-1,TRBD2,TRBV3-1/TRBV3-2,TGTGCCAGCAGTAAGGGACTAGCGGTGAATGAGCAGTTCTTC,CASSKGLAVNEQFF
TRBJ1-1,NA,TRBV19,TGTGCCAGTAGTATATGGGGCAGCACCGCCTCTGAAGCTTTCTTT,CASSIWGSTASEAFF
TRBJ1-2,NA,TRBV28,TGTGCCAGCAGTTCCCCCGCTATTAACTATGGCTACACCTTC,CASSSPAINYGYTF
TRBJ2-7,TRBD1,TRBV11-2,TGTGCCAGCAGCTCGGGACAGGGTTACGAGCAGTACTTC,CASSSGQGYEQYF
TRBJ2-5,TRBD1,TRBV2,TGTGCCAGCAGTGCGGGGACAGGGTCGACCCAGTACTTC,CASSAGTGSTQYF
TRBJ2-1,TRBD2,TRBV5-8,TGTGCCAGCCCCCTGCGGCTAGCGGGGGTCCCATTTTACAATGAGCAGTTCTTC,CASPLRLAGVPFYNEQFF